The clone carrying this T cell receptor (beta chain) has more than one count but fewer than ten. The CDR3 is made up of 13 amino acids. The ends were cut back, 2 bases at V and 0 bases at J, with 5 bases in the middle. The germline CDR1 and CDR2 sequences are SGHTA and FQGNSA. The sample is drawn from a study of human T cells and chemical hapten exposure. Time point: pre-sensitization, week 0. Treatment defined: therapeutic diphenylcyclopropenone sensitization with weekly scalp DPC. Each donor was an alopecia patient between 18 and 70 years of age who qualified for DPC. One entry per CDR3 protein results from TCRdb running MiXCR on the RACE reads. The data contain about 180,000 distinct CDR3 sequences, just under 30% of them singletons.

The chain recombines TRBV7-2 with TRBJ2-7; D is uncertain. Sample: whole blood, taken in connection with sensitization to the hapten diphenylcyclopropenone (DPC). This TCR was recovered from a woman aged 25 to 45 with alopecia areata. Some clones in this sample may be carry-over from other donors' samples. CDR3 region: CASSLMFSYEQYF. As DNA, the CDR3 is TGTGCCAGCAGCTTAATGTTCTCCTACGAGCAGTACTTC. Filled out from reference TRBV7-2 and TRBJ2-7, the complete variable domain reads GAGVSQSPSNKVTEKGKDVELRCDPISGHTALYWYRQSLGQGLEFLIYFQGNSAPDKSGLPSDRFSAERTGGSVSTLTIQRTQQEDSAVYLCASSLMFSYEQYFGPGTRLTVT.